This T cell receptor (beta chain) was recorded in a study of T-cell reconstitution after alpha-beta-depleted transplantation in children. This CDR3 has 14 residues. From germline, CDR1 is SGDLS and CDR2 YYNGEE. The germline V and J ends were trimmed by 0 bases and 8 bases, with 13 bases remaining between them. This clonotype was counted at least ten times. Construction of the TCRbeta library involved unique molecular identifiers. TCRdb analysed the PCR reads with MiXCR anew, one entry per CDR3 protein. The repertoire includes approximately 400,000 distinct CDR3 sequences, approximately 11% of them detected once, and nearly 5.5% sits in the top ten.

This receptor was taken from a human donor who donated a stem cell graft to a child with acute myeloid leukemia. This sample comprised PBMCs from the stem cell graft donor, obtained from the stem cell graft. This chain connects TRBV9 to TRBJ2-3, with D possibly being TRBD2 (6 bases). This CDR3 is CASSVVSVEGTQYF. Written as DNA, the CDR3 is TGTGCCAGCAGCGTAGTCTCGGTGGAGGGTACGCAGTATTTT.